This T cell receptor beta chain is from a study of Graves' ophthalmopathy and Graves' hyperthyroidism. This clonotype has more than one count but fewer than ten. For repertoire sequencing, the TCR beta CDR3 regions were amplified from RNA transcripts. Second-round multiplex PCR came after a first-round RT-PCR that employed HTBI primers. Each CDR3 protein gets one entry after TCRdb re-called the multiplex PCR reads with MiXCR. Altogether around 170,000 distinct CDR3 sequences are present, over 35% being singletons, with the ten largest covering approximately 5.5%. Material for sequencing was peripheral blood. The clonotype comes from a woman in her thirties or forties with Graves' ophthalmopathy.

The CDR3 sequence: CASSFGTGYYEQYF. The CDR3 nucleotides read TGTGCCAGCAGCTTCGGGACAGGATACTACGAGCAGTACTTC. V usage is TRBV7-2 and J usage is TRBJ2-7; 8 bases fit TRBD1. CDR3 length: 14 amino acids. Germline CDR1 and CDR2: SGHTA and FQGNSA. The trim removed 3 bases at V and 3 bases at J, leaving 4 bases unmatched.